The 22 T cell receptor beta chains below all came from one sample that was sequenced in a study of blood T cell repertoires in COVID-19. The repertoire was sequenced with immunoSEQ multiplex PCR; TCRdb's copy has only in-frame clones and lacks some. The sample includes about 180,000 clones, roughly 83% of them seen just once. Sequencing input: peripheral blood. These receptors were collected from a woman aged 55-69 years with acute or convalescent COVID-19.

In nucleotides, the CDR3 is TGTGCCAGCAGCTTTAGGACTAACACCGGGGAGCTGTTTTTT. Protein product: CASSFRTNTGELFF. V gene TRBV7-9 combines with J gene TRBJ2-2; weak D call: TRBD2 (5 bases). This CDR3 is 14 amino acids long. The ends were cut back, 3 bases at V and 2 bases at J, with 7 bases in the middle. Germline V gives CDR1 SEHNR, CDR2 FQNEAQ (reference sequence).

The chain combines TRBV5-6 with TRBJ2-6; possibly TRBD1 for D (6 bases). Trimming shortened V by 4 bases and J by 0 bases, and 8 bases separated the two germline ends. The germline gives CDR1 SGHDT, CDR2 YYEEEE. The CDR3 spans 15 residues. The CDR3 reads CASSRDTSGANVLTF. DNA of the CDR3: TGTGCCAGCAGCCGGGACACCTCTGGGGCCAACGTCCTGACTTTC.

The chain combines TRBV14 with TRBJ2-3; D is ambiguous. Germline-derived CDR1 and CDR2 are SGHDN and FVKESK. CDR3 length: 13 residues. Trimming cost V 3 bases and J 4 bases, with 8 bases left between them. CDR3 in amino acids: CASSQWSADTQYF. The CDR3 coding sequence is TGTGCCAGCAGCCAGTGGAGCGCAGATACGCAGTATTTT.

The chain is built from TRBV7-9 and TRBJ2-7; TRBD1 is a possible D gene (6 bases). The germline CDR1 and CDR2 sequences are SEHNR and FQNEAQ (reference sequence). V gave up 0 bases and J gave up 3 bases, with 12 bases separating them. The CDR3 is 15 amino acids. The CDR3 DNA sequence: TGTGCCAGCAGCTTAGCGCAGGGGTCCGGCTACGAGCAGTACTTC. Residues: CASSLAQGSGYEQYF.

The V and J genes are TRBV7-2 and TRBJ2-1, with D perhaps matching TRBD2 (7 bases). The V gene's germline CDR1 is SGHTA and CDR2 FQGNSA. This CDR3 contains 16 residues. V was cut by 5 bases and J by 5 bases, with 19 bases left in between. The CDR3 here is CASSLGGPFRNNEQFF. The DNA for the CDR3 is TGTGCCAGCAGCCTGGGGGGGCCATTCCGAAACAATGAGCAGTTCTTC.

CDR3 sequence (DNA): TGTGCCAGCAGCAAACAGGGGGGGTTTTTGAACACTGAAGCTTTCTTT. It specifies CASSKQGGFLNTEAFF. The J gene is TRBJ1-1, the V gene TRBV9; the match to TRBD1 covers 8 bases. The germline V gene has CDR1 SGDLS and CDR2 YYNGEE. V shed 4 bases, J shed 0 bases, and the junction held 8 bases outside the gene matches. This CDR3 spans 16 amino acids. The full variable domain, completed using reference TRBV9 and TRBJ1-1, is DSGVTQTPKHLITATGQRVTLRCSPRSGDLSVYWYQQSLDQGLQFLIQYYNGEERAKGNILERFSAQQFPDLHSELNLSSLELGDSALYFCASSKQGGFLNTEAFFGQGTRLTVV.

This clone was detected only once. The chain is built from TRBV7-9 and TRBJ2-7, with TRBD1 matching 7 bases. V shed 5 bases, J shed 2 bases, and the junction held 12 bases outside the gene matches. Per germline, CDR1 SEHNR and CDR2 FQNEAQ (reference sequence). This CDR3 is 16 amino acids long. In DNA, the CDR3 is TGTGCCAGCAGCCCATCGATGGGACAGACAACCTACGAGCAGTACTTC. Amino acid sequence: CASSPSMGQTTYEQYF. Full variable domain (remainder filled in from reference TRBV7-9 and TRBJ2-7): DTGVSQNPRHKITKRGQNVTFRCDPISEHNRLYWYRQTLGQGPEFLTYFQNEAQLEKSRLLSDRFSAERPKGSFSTLEIQRTEQGDSAMYLCASSPSMGQTTYEQYFGPGTRLTVT.

V and J are TRBV3-1 (or the pseudogene TRBV3-2) and TRBJ1-4, with TRBD1 identical over 7 bases. Unmatched junction bases numbered 6, after V lost 5 bases and J lost 0 bases. This CDR3 contains 16 residues. The germline gives CDR1 LGHDT, CDR2 YNNKEL (reference sequence). The DNA for the CDR3 is TGTGCCAGCAGCAAGATAGGGGGCGCAACTAATGAAAAACTGTTTTTT. Encoded protein: CASSKIGGATNEKLFF.

As regards this clone: The sample carries other DNA sequences with the same CDR3. This chain joins TRBV7-2 and TRBJ1-5; the match to TRBD1 covers 8 bases. Germline CDR1 SGHTA, CDR2 FQGNSA. CDR3 length: 16 amino acids. The V gene end was trimmed by 4 bases and the J gene end by 3 bases; junction bases not matched to a gene: 8. CDR3 nucleotides: TGTGCCAGCAGCTCTCGGACAGGGAGGTCCAATCAGCCCCAGCATTTT. It specifies CASSSRTGRSNQPQHF.

The J gene is TRBJ2-1, the V gene TRBV5-1; TRBD2 aligns across 7 bases. This CDR3 is built from 15 residues. Trimming took 4 bases from V and 2 from J; bases not matched to a gene: 6. Germline V CDR1 and CDR2: SGHRS, YFSETQ. CDR3 sequence reads: CASSPMGGAYNEQFF. The CDR3 DNA sequence: TGCGCCAGCAGCCCCATGGGGGGGGCCTACAATGAGCAGTTCTTC. Filled out from reference TRBV5-1 and TRBJ2-1, the complete variable domain reads KAGVTQTPRYLIKTRGQQVTLSCSPISGHRSVSWYQQTPGQGLQFLFEYFSETQRNKGNFPGRFSGRQFSNSRSEMNVSTLELGDSALYLCASSPMGGAYNEQFFGPGTRLTVL.

This clone was detected a few times. V usage is TRBV24-1 and J usage is TRBJ2-7; 10 positions match TRBD2. After removal of 4 bases from V and 7 bases from J, the junction contained 6 bases not matched to a gene. Germline lookup yields CDR1 KGHDR and CDR2 SFDVKD. CDR3 length: 14 amino acids. The CDR3 DNA reads TGTGCCACCAGTGAAACCGGGACTAGCGAAGAGCAGTACTTC. The encoded protein is CATSETGTSEEQYF.

Concerning this clone itself: In the same sample, other DNA sequences code for this CDR3. This rearrangement joins TRBV18 to TRBJ2-5; 7 bases match TRBD1. In germline, CDR1 is KGHSH, CDR2 LQKENI. With 3 bases clipped from V and 1 base from J, the junction kept 2 bases outside the gene matches. The CDR3 is 14 amino acids. CDR3 amino acids: CASSPRTGQETQYF. For the CDR3, the DNA is TGTGCCAGCTCACCTCGGACAGGCCAAGAGACCCAGTACTTC.

This chain uses TRBV4-2 with TRBJ2-2; D is perhaps TRBD2 (6 bases). The V gene's germline CDR1 is LGHNA and CDR2 YNFKEQ. The CDR3 has 16 amino acids. Trimming took off 5 bases at V and 6 bases at J, with 19 bases between the two ends. Here the CDR3 DNA reads TGTGCCAGCAGCAGTTGGAGTGGGACTTCTCCCGGGGAGCTGTTTTTT. Amino acids: CASSSWSGTSPGELFF.

The chain recombines TRBV3-1 (or the pseudogene TRBV3-2) with TRBJ1-3; D gene uncertain. Germline V CDR1 and CDR2: LGHDT, YNNKEL (reference sequence). Trimming cost V 1 base and J 7 bases, with 11 bases left between them. The CDR3 extends over 14 amino acids. The CDR3 loop is CASSQGGTVNTIYF. The DNA of the CDR3 is TGTGCCAGCAGCCAAGGAGGAACGGTCAACACCATATATTTT.

The V and J genes are TRBV28 and TRBJ2-5, with a possible D match to TRBD2 (6 bases). Germline lookup yields CDR1 MDHEN and CDR2 SYDVKM. The length of the CDR3 is 14 residues. The germline V and J ends were trimmed by 2 bases and 3 bases, with 10 bases remaining between them. CDR3 in DNA: TGTGCCAGCAGTTTACTTGGGGAGGAAGAGACCCAGTACTTC. This translates into CASSLLGEEETQYF. Using reference TRBV28 and TRBJ2-5 for the parts outside the CDR3, the full variable domain is DVKVTQSSRYLVKRTGEKVFLECVQDMDHENMFWYRQDPGLGLRLIYFSYDVKMKEKGDIPEGYSVSREKKERFSLILESASTNQTSMYLCASSLLGEEETQYFGPGTRLLVL.

V usage is TRBV10-1 and J usage is TRBJ1-6, with 7 positions matching TRBD1. The CDR3 contains 14 residues. Germline CDR1 and CDR2: WNHNN and SYGVQD (reference sequence). Trimming at V came to 5 bases and at J to 8 bases, leaving 6 bases not matched to a gene. The CDR3 loop is CASSIQGKDSPLHF. CDR3 DNA: TGCGCCAGCAGTATACAGGGGAAGGATTCACCCCTCCACTTT.

The chain employs TRBV19 and TRBJ1-2; TRBD1 might be the D (5 bases). The ends were cut back, 9 bases at V and 3 bases at J, with 17 bases in the middle. This CDR3 has 14 residues. Germline V gene lookup returns CDR1 LNHDA and CDR2 SQIVND (reference sequence). For the CDR3, the DNA is TGTGCCAGCAGAGCCCCAGGGTCCTACTATGGCTACACCTTC. Translation gives CASRAPGSYYGYTF.

The CDR3 sequence: CASSPSYSNQPQHF. The CDR3 bases are TGTGCCAGCAGCCCGTCCTATAGCAATCAGCCCCAGCATTTT. V and J are TRBV14 and TRBJ1-5; no reliable D call. CDR1 and CDR2 from the germline V gene are SGHDN and FVKESK. Deletions cut 4 bases from V and 0 bases from J, with 7 bases between. The CDR3 runs to 14 residues.

The rearrangement uses TRBV19 and TRBJ1-1; no firm D call. Trimming took 4 bases from V and 1 from J, leaving 10 bases between them. Germline CDR1 and CDR2: LNHDA and SQIVND (reference sequence). The CDR3 extends over 14 amino acids. Here the CDR3 reads CASSTPRGNTEAFF. The DNA for the CDR3 is TGTGCCAGTAGTACCCCTCGGGGGAACACTGAAGCTTTCTTT.

The chain carries TRBV7-9 and TRBJ1-1; D might be TRBD1 (6 bases). CDR1 is SEHNR, CDR2 FQNEAQ, per germline (reference sequence). The CDR3 contains 18 residues. Trimming left V 1 base short and J 0 bases short, with 18 bases between. CDR3 residues: CASSLVHREGWLNTEAFF. CDR3 DNA sequence: TGTGCCAGCAGCTTAGTGCACAGGGAGGGGTGGCTGAACACTGAAGCTTTCTTT.

This clone has only one observation. The V gene is TRBV7-9, the J gene TRBJ1-2, with 7 bases lining up with TRBD1. The length of the CDR3 is 18 residues. The germline V gene has CDR1 SEHNR and CDR2 FQNEAQ (reference sequence). V lost 2 bases and J lost 1; bases outside the gene matches: 13. In DNA, the CDR3 is TGTGCCAGCAGCTTATACTTGGTCTCGTACAGGGGTAACTATGGCTACACCTTC. This codes for CASSLYLVSYRGNYGYTF.

The rearrangement links TRBV2 to TRBJ2-1; the D is unclear. With 3 bases removed from V and 10 bases from J, the gap between germline ends came to 7 bases. The CDR3 extends over 11 amino acids. Germline-derived CDR1 and CDR2 are SNHLY and FYNNEI. This CDR3 reads CASSEGIEQFF. The CDR3 DNA reads as TGTGCCAGCAGTGAGGGCATCGAGCAGTTCTTC. The entire variable domain, with the rest obtained from reference TRBV2 and TRBJ2-1, is as follows: EPEVTQTPSHQVTQMGQEVILRCVPISNHLYFYWYRQILGQKVEFLVSFYNNEISEKSEIFDDQFSVERPDGSNFTLKIRSTKLEDSAMYFCASSEGIEQFFGPGTRLTVL.